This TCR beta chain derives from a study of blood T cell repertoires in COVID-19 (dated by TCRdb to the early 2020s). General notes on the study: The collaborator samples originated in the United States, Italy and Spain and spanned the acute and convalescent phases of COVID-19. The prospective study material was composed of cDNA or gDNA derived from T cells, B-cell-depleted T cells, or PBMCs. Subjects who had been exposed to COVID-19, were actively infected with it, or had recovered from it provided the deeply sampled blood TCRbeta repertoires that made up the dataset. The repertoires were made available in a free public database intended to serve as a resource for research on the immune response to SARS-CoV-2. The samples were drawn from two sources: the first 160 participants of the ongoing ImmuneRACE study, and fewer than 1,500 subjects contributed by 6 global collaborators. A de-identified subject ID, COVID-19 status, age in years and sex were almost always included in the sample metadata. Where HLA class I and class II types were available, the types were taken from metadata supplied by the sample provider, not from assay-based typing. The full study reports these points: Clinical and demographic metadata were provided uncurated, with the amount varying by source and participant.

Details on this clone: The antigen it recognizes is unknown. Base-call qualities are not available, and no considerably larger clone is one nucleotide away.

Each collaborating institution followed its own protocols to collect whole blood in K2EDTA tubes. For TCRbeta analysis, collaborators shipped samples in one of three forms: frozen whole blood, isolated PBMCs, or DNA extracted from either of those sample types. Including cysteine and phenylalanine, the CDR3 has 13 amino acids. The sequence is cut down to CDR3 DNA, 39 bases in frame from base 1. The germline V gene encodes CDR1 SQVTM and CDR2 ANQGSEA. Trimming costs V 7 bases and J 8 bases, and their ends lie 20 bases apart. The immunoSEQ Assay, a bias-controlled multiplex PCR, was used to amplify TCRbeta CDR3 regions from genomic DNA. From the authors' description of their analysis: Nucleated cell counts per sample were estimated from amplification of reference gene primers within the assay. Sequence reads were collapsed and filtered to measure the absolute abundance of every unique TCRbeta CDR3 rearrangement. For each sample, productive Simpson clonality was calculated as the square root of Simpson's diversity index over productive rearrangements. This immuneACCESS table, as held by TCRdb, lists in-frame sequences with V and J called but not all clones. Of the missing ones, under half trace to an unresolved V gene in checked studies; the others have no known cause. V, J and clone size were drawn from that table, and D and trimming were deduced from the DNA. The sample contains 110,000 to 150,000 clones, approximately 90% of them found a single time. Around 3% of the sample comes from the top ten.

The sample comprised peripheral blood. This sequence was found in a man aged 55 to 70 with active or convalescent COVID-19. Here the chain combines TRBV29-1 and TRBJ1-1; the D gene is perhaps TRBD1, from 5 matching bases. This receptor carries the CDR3 CSAEGAYGGEAFF. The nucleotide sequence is TGCAGCGCCGAAGGGGCCTACGGGGGGGAAGCTTTCTTT.